The next 29 T cell receptor beta chains were all read from a single sample in a study of post-analysis software for immune sequencing data. Study-wide findings and caveats: Five or six TRBV segments, including TRBV5-6, TRBV5-1 and TRBV20-1, were more frequent in patients than controls.

Presence of unique molecular identifiers characterized the TCR beta cDNA libraries. TCRdb re-analysed the PCR reads in MiXCR, keeping a single row per CDR3 protein. The repertoire holds 450,000 to 650,000 distinct CDR3 sequences, with about 44% as singletons. These receptors are not linked to any known antigen. Sequencing was performed on blood. Source of these receptors: a girl aged 5-17 years with multiple sclerosis.

This clonotype was counted a few times. The chain recombines TRBV27 with TRBJ2-5, with 7 bases identical to TRBD2. Germline V gives CDR1 MNHEY, CDR2 SMNVEV (reference sequence). V dropped 4 bases and J dropped 11; count of bases not matched to a gene: 10. The CDR3 totals 13 residues. The CDR3 protein is CASSWTSAGEQYF. The CDR3 DNA follows: TGTGCCAGCAGTTGGACATCCGCGGGGGAGCAGTACTTC.

A few counts support this clonotype. The chain links TRBV5-1 to TRBJ2-7; 8 nucleotides align to TRBD1. The CDR3 spans 13 residues. V lost 4 bases, J lost 4 bases, and 4 bases stayed unmatched. Per germline, CDR1 SGHRS and CDR2 YFSETQ. CDR3 sequence: CASSRRQGYEQYF. The DNA of the CDR3 is TGCGCCAGCAGCCGTCGACAGGGGTACGAGCAGTACTTC.

The CDR3 loop reads CASSQDNGGNTDTQYF. In DNA, the CDR3 is TGTGCCAGCAGCCAAGATAATGGCGGGAACACAGATACGCAGTATTTT. The chain employs TRBV4-2 and TRBJ2-3; TRBD2 is a possible D gene (6 bases). The CDR3 length is 16 residues. Germline V gene sequence: CDR1 LGHNA, CDR2 YNFKEQ. Trimming left V 0 bases short and J 2 bases short, with 12 bases between.

The gene calls are TRBV5-6 and TRBJ2-1; D gene ambiguous. Trimming left V 0 bases short and J 12 bases short, with 7 bases between. CDR1 SGHDT and CDR2 YYEEEE come from the germline V gene. CDR3 length: 11 residues. The CDR3 region is CASSLAVAQFF. In nucleotides, the CDR3 is TGTGCCAGCAGCTTGGCGGTAGCGCAGTTCTTC.

The chain combines TRBV12-3 or TRBV12-4 with TRBJ2-1; the match to TRBD2 covers 10 bases. The CDR3 has 17 residues. Unmatched junction bases numbered 9, after V lost 4 bases and J lost 3 bases. CDR3: CASSSGSGLAVYNEQFF. For the CDR3, the DNA is TGTGCCAGCAGTTCGGGCAGTGGACTAGCGGTCTACAATGAGCAGTTCTTC.

The chain employs TRBV12-3 or TRBV12-4 and TRBJ2-1; a possible D gene is TRBD1 (5 bases). V shed 2 bases and J shed 4 bases, with 9 bases lying between them. This CDR3 comprises 14 residues. CDR3 sequence (DNA): TGTGCCAGCAGTTTAAGGCGACAGTACAATGAGCAGTTCTTC. Translating gives CASSLRRQYNEQFF.

The chain combines TRBV20-1 with TRBJ2-7, with TRBD2 identical over 12 bases. Unmatched junction bases numbered 7, after V lost 5 bases and J lost 2 bases. CDR3 size: 15 residues. CDR1 and CDR2 from the germline V gene are DFQATT and SNEGSKA (reference sequence). CDR3 coding DNA: TGCAGTGCTTCGACTAGCGGGAGAGTTCCCTACGAGCAGTACTTC. Protein: CSASTSGRVPYEQYF.

The chain links TRBV7-6 to TRBJ2-3; 7 nucleotides align to TRBD1. The CDR3 is made up of 13 amino acids. Losses at the gene ends were 7 bases for V and 6 bases for J; bases not matched to a gene: 7. The germline V gene has CDR1 SGHVS and CDR2 FNYEAQ. The CDR3 region is CASNRQGSDTQYF. The CDR3 nucleotides read TGTGCCAGCAACCGACAGGGTTCGGATACGCAGTATTTT.

This sequence joins TRBV12-3 or TRBV12-4 and TRBJ1-4; 9 nucleotides align to TRBD1. This CDR3 spans 14 amino acids. V dropped 7 bases and J dropped 8; count of bases not matched to a gene: 8. The CDR3 sequence is CASTYRGRGEKLFF. CDR3 DNA: TGTGCCAGCACCTACAGGGGGCGCGGAGAAAAACTGTTTTTT.

The chain employs TRBV29-1 and TRBJ2-3; tentatively, D is TRBD2 (6 bases). Germline V gene lookup returns CDR1 SQVTM and CDR2 ANQGSEA. Trimming removed 3 bases from V and 2 bases from J, with 15 bases in between. The CDR3 spans 15 residues. CDR3 residues: CSVEGGRTSTDTQYF. The CDR3 DNA sequence: TGCAGCGTTGAGGGGGGTCGCACCTCCACAGATACGCAGTATTTT.

This clonotype occurred a few times. V gene TRBV20-1 combines with J gene TRBJ2-1, with a weak D call TRBD1 (5 bases). With 1 base removed from V and 6 bases from J, the gap between germline ends came to 13 bases. From germline, CDR1 is DFQATT and CDR2 SNEGSKA (reference sequence). This CDR3 region has 14 residues. In nucleotides, the CDR3 is TGCAGTGCTAGAGTTTTGGGGCAGACCAATGAGCAGTTCTTC. Translation: CSARVLGQTNEQFF.

A few counts support this clonotype. The chain couples TRBV7-9 to TRBJ2-1; D not resolved. The CDR3 runs 16 residues. V was pared by 4 bases and J by 4 bases, with 17 bases between. From germline, CDR1 is SEHNR and CDR2 FQNEAQ (reference sequence). CDR3 bases: TGTGCCAGCAGCTCTAAACACTCTGGGGTTTACAATGAGCAGTTCTTC. Translation: CASSSKHSGVYNEQFF.

This chain connects TRBV20-1 to TRBJ1-2, with D possibly matching TRBD1 (6 bases). Germline assignment: CDR1 DFQATT and CDR2 SNEGSKA (reference sequence). The CDR3 length is 15 residues. V lost 6 bases to trimming and J lost 0 bases, with 17 bases between them. CDR3 protein: CSARIRTVTNYGYTF. The CDR3 coding sequence is TGCAGTGCCCGAATTAGGACAGTCACTAACTATGGCTACACCTTC.

The chain combines TRBV11-1 with TRBJ1-1, with D possibly being TRBD1 (5 bases). The germline V gene has CDR1 SGHAT and CDR2 FQDESV (reference sequence). The CDR3 has 13 amino acids. V gave up 7 bases and J gave up 0 bases, with 9 bases separating them. The CDR3 DNA is TGTGCCAGCACCGACAGACTGAACACTGAAGCTTTCTTT. It translates to CASTDRLNTEAFF.

This clonotype occurred once. The chain recombines TRBV27 with TRBJ2-7; 7 nucleotides agree with TRBD1. Germline-derived CDR1 and CDR2 are MNHEY and SMNVEV (reference sequence). This CDR3 has 13 residues. With 4 bases clipped from V and 6 bases from J, the junction kept 6 bases outside the gene matches. This CDR3 is CASSSTGAREQYF. For the CDR3, the DNA is TGTGCCAGCAGTTCAACAGGGGCCCGCGAGCAGTACTTC.

The rearrangement uses TRBV11-2 and TRBJ1-1; a possible D gene is TRBD1 (6 bases). The CDR3 totals 14 residues. Germline CDR1 reads SGHAT; CDR2 reads FQNNGV. Trimming took off 2 bases at V and 6 bases at J, with 13 bases between the two ends. In DNA, the CDR3 is TGTGCCAGCAGCTTAACAGACTGGACAGCTGAAGCTTTCTTT. It encodes CASSLTDWTAEAFF.

J is TRBJ2-5 and V is TRBV6-5; D perhaps matches TRBD1 (6 bases). The CDR3 spans 14 residues. Germline V lookup: CDR1 MNHEY, CDR2 SVGAGI. V was clipped by 6 bases and J by 3 bases, with 14 bases between them. CDR3 sequence reads: CASSSDSPKETQYF. DNA for the CDR3: TGTGCCAGCAGCTCGGACAGTCCCAAAGAGACCCAGTACTTC.

This clonotype was seen only a few times. The genes are TRBV4-1 and TRBJ2-7, with 9 bases identical to TRBD2. The CDR3 spans 16 residues. V was clipped by 1 base and J by 7 bases; unmatched bases: 11. CDR1 and CDR2 from the germline V gene are MGHRA and YSYEKL. CDR3 sequence: CASSQGVLAGNREQYF. The CDR3 DNA reads as TGCGCCAGCAGCCAAGGGGTGCTAGCGGGGAACAGGGAGCAGTACTTC.

This sequence joins TRBV2 and TRBJ1-1, with a possible D match to TRBD1 (5 bases). Germline loops: CDR1 SNHLY, CDR2 FYNNEI. Deletions cut 6 bases from V and 1 base from J, with 15 bases between. This CDR3 is built from 15 residues. The CDR3 DNA reads TGTGCCAGCAGGCGGGACTCTGCCCCGAACACTGAAGCTTTCTTT. Its protein product is CASRRDSAPNTEAFF.

This clonotype appeared a few times. The genes are TRBV20-1 and TRBJ2-7, with D unresolved. Germline V gene data show CDR1 as DFQATT and CDR2 as SNEGSKA (reference sequence). The V end lost 0 bases, the J end lost 0 bases, and 15 bases lay between the germline ends. The CDR3 is made up of 16 amino acids. CDR3 in amino acids: CSARDRPGPSSYEQYF. The DNA of the CDR3 is TGCAGTGCTAGAGATAGGCCAGGCCCCAGCTCCTACGAGCAGTACTTC.

The chain employs TRBV29-1 and TRBJ2-1; 8 bases agree with TRBD2. The germline gives CDR1 SQVTM, CDR2 ANQGSEA. The CDR3 is 16 residues long. V shed 1 base and J 2 bases; nucleotides not matched to a gene: 7. CDR3 amino acids: CSVEVIGGRTYNEQFF. CDR3 coding DNA: TGCAGCGTTGAAGTTATCGGCGGGAGGACCTACAATGAGCAGTTCTTC.

This clonotype turned up a few times. The V call is TRBV10-3, the J call TRBJ1-2, with a tentative D call TRBD1 (6 bases). The CDR3 extends over 13 amino acids. Germline V gene data show CDR1 as ENHRY and CDR2 as SYGVKD. V gave up 6 bases and J gave up 4 bases, with 12 bases separating them. CDR3 sequence (DNA): TGTGCCATCAGGGAGGACAGTCTCTATGGCTACACCTTC. Its translation is CAIREDSLYGYTF.

The chain is built from TRBV5-1 and TRBJ2-7, with 7 bases that match TRBD2. V shed 0 bases, J shed 2 bases, and the junction held 8 bases outside the gene matches. Per germline, CDR1 SGHRS and CDR2 YFSETQ. The CDR3 has 16 residues. CDR3 in amino acids: CASSLAQRGVTYEQYF. DNA for the CDR3: TGCGCCAGCAGCTTGGCCCAACGGGGGGTAACCTACGAGCAGTACTTC.

This chain uses TRBV7-2 with TRBJ1-1; weak D call: TRBD1 (5 bases). The CDR3 spans 15 residues. With 7 bases removed from V and 1 base from J, the gap between germline ends came to 16 bases. The germline V gene encodes CDR1 SGHTA and CDR2 FQGNSA. The CDR3 DNA reads TGTGCCAGCAACGCGATCGGGGACGGGAACACTGAAGCTTTCTTT. Encoded protein: CASNAIGDGNTEAFF.

V is TRBV29-1 and J is TRBJ1-2; the D gene is possibly TRBD1 (6 bases). Germline CDR1 SQVTM, CDR2 ANQGSEA. V lost 4 bases and J 7 bases, leaving 13 bases between the germline ends. The CDR3 length is 12 residues. The CDR3 DNA is TGCAGCGTTGTTGGGGGGCTTCGTGGCTACACCTTC. Amino acids: CSVVGGLRGYTF. Looking up the rest from reference TRBV29-1 and TRBJ1-2 gives the full variable domain: SAVISQKPSRDICQRGTSLTIQCQVDSQVTMMFWYRQQPGQSLTLIATANQGSEATYESGFVIDKFPISRPNLTFSTLTVSNMSPEDSSIYLCSVVGGLRGYTFGSGTRLTVV.

Concerning this clonotype: Germline is not matched at one junction end, which may reflect a read error. The chain joins TRBV6-1 to TRBJ2-6, with D perhaps assigned TRBD1 or TRBD2 (6 bases each). The CDR3 runs 16 residues. CDR1 and CDR2 from the germline V gene are MNHNS and SASEGT. In DNA, the CDR3 is TGTGCCAGCAGCTCAACGGGGGCCTCTGGGGCCAACGTCCGGACTTTC. It yields the protein CASSSTGASGANVRTF.

This sequence joins TRBV5-1 and TRBJ1-1; 7 nucleotides match TRBD1. Germline CDR1 is SGHRS and CDR2 is YFSETQ. The CDR3 is 12 amino acids. The ends lost 4 bases at V and 7 bases at J; junction bases unmatched: 4. CDR3 DNA: TGCGCCAGCAGCCCAGGGACAGATGAAGCTTTCTTT. Translating gives CASSPGTDEAFF.

The chain combines TRBV29-1 with TRBJ1-2; 7 bases are shared with TRBD1. The germline V gene has CDR1 SQVTM and CDR2 ANQGSEA. CDR3 length: 12 residues. V lost 5 bases, J lost 8 bases, and 8 bases stayed unmatched. The CDR3, as DNA: TGCAGCGTTCTAGGACAGGCAAGAGGCTACACCTTC. Translation gives CSVLGQARGYTF.

The chain recombines TRBV7-8 with TRBJ1-1, with D uncertain. The germline CDR1 and CDR2 sequences are SGHVS and FQNEAQ. The CDR3 consists of 10 residues. Trimming removed 9 bases at V and 2 bases at J, with 4 bases between. CDR3 in amino acids: CASLNTEAFF. The CDR3 DNA reads as TGTGCCAGTTTAAACACTGAAGCTTTCTTT.